These 5 T cell receptor beta chains share one sample of origin, sequenced in a study of blood T cell repertoires in COVID-19. Profiling relied on immunoSEQ multiplex PCR, and the TCRdb table lists in-frame clones only, not all of them. The sample has over 200,000 clones; roughly 89% are singletons. Sequenced sample: PBMCs or T cells enriched from blood (not recorded which). These receptors were taken from a woman aged 35 to 49 who had recovered from COVID-19.

The chain has TRBV7-9 and TRBJ2-7, with 7 bases matching TRBD2. From germline, CDR1 is SEHNR and CDR2 FQNEAQ (reference sequence). The CDR3 extends over 15 amino acids. V shed 2 bases, J shed 3 bases, and the junction held 7 bases outside the gene matches. CDR3 nucleotides: TGTGCCAGCAGCTTATGGGGCGGGAGTTTCTACGAGCAGTACTTC. Translated: CASSLWGGSFYEQYF.

The CDR3 region is CASSIDPGSHAQPQHF. CDR3 sequence (DNA): TGTGCCAGTAGTATAGATCCAGGTTCGCACGCCCAGCCCCAGCATTTT. The V and J genes are TRBV19 and TRBJ1-5; no definite D call. Between the trimmed V and J ends, which lost 0 bases and 7 bases, there was a span of 16 bases. This CDR3 has 16 residues. The V gene's germline CDR1 is LNHDA and CDR2 SQIVND (reference sequence).

J is TRBJ2-2 and V is TRBV19, with D possibly TRBD1 on 6 matching bases. The V gene lost 3 bases and the J gene lost 0 bases, with 11 bases spanning the gap. This CDR3 is built from 16 residues. Germline-derived CDR1 and CDR2 are LNHDA and SQIVND (reference sequence). In DNA form, the CDR3 reads TGTGCCAGTAGTATCGCCGGGACACCGAACACCGGGGAGCTGTTTTTT. Encoded protein: CASSIAGTPNTGELFF. Filled out from reference TRBV19 and TRBJ2-2, the complete variable domain reads DGGITQSPKYLFRKEGQNVTLSCEQNLNHDAMYWYRQDPGQGLRLIYYSQIVNDFQKGDIAEGYSVSREKKESFPLTVTSAQKNPTAFYLCASSIAGTPNTGELFFGEGSRLTVL.

As regards this clone: This same CDR3 is encoded by further DNA sequences in the sample. The chain employs TRBV29-1 and TRBJ1-2; 7 bases line up with TRBD1. Trimming cost V 7 bases and J 2 bases; bases outside gene matches: 4. The CDR3 consists of 12 residues. Germline V gene data show CDR1 as SQVTM and CDR2 as ANQGSEA. CDR3 amino acids: CSALQGNYGYTF. Here the CDR3 DNA reads TGCAGCGCTTTACAGGGGAACTATGGCTACACCTTC.

The CDR3 sequence: CASSAGTSGDGQFF. DNA for the CDR3: TGTGCCAGCAGCGCCGGGACTAGCGGTGATGGGCAGTTCTTC. J is TRBJ2-1 and V is TRBV7-3; TRBD2 matches at 11 bases. V gave up 5 bases and J gave up 12 bases; unmatched junction bases: 9. The germline V gene encodes CDR1 SGHTA and CDR2 FQGTGA. This CDR3 is 14 amino acids long.